The 11 T cell receptor beta chains given below trace back to one sample, sequenced in a study of beta chain features in type 1 diabetes. The investigators reverse transcribed all of the isolated RNA, so they sequenced expressed TCRB transcripts. Sequencing was performed with immunoSEQ multiplex PCR; in TCRdb, only in-frame clones are kept and a portion is missing. Here the sample spans some 150,000 clones, 13% being singletons. Study results and caveats: People with Type 1 diabetes carried modestly yet significantly shorter TCRB CDR3s in all four CD4+ subsets.

Antigens for these TCRs are unknown. The specimen was central memory CD4+ T cells from blood. These TCRs come from a man aged 18-30 years with type 1 diabetes.

CDR3 in DNA: TGTGCCAGCAGTTTACGGATACGAAATGAGCAGTTCTTC. Its protein is CASSLRIRNEQFF. The gene calls are TRBV27 and TRBJ2-1, with unresolved D. The CDR3 has 13 residues. Germline V gene data show CDR1 as MNHEY and CDR2 as SMNVEV (reference sequence). V shed 2 bases and J shed 7 bases, with 9 bases lying between them.

This clone was seen only a few times. The chain uses TRBV11-2 and TRBJ2-7; D possibly matches TRBD1 or TRBD2 (5 bases each). V lost 5 bases and J lost 4, with 12 bases in between. This CDR3 has 13 amino acids. Per germline, CDR1 SGHAT and CDR2 FQNNGV. The CDR3 region is CASSPGRAYEQYF. In DNA form, the CDR3 reads TGTGCCAGCAGCCCGGGGCGGGCTTACGAGCAGTACTTC.

The V gene is TRBV6-5, the J gene TRBJ2-7, with a possible D match to TRBD1 (6 bases). The V and J ends lost 2 bases and 6 bases respectively, with 17 bases between them. Germline V gene data show CDR1 as MNHEY and CDR2 as SVGAGI. The CDR3 spans 15 residues. The CDR3 nucleotides read TGTGCCAGCAGTTACCGTACAGGGTTGGCGGGCGAGCAGTACTTC. Its protein product is CASSYRTGLAGEQYF.

This clone was found a few times. This chain uses TRBV28 with TRBJ2-5, with D possibly being TRBD1 (5 bases). The J call is uncertain, as TRBJ2-7 better fits the DNA end. CDR1 MDHEN and CDR2 SYDVKM come from the germline V gene. The CDR3 spans 12 residues. The CDR3 loop reads CASRTVSYEQYF. CDR3 DNA: TGTGCCAGCAGGACAGTCTCCTACGAGCAGTACTTC.

The V call is TRBV7-9, the J call TRBJ1-1; tentatively, D is TRBD1 (5 bases). In germline, CDR1 is SEHNR, CDR2 FQNEAQ (reference sequence). This CDR3 has 12 amino acids. Deletions cut 5 bases from V and 3 bases from J, with 7 bases between. CDR3 DNA: TGTGCCAGCAGCCTACAGGACACTGAAGCTTTCTTT. Translation gives CASSLQDTEAFF.

The gene calls are TRBV30 and TRBJ1-4; D gene unclear. Germline-derived CDR1 and CDR2 are GTSNPN and SVGIG (reference sequence). With 3 bases removed from V and 1 base from J, the gap between germline ends came to 9 bases. The length of the CDR3 is 14 residues. For the CDR3, the DNA is TGTGCCTGGAGCACGACGAGAACTAATGAAAAACTGTTTTTT. Protein product: CAWSTTRTNEKLFF.

This clone was counted a few times. V gene TRBV6-5 combines with J gene TRBJ1-1; tentatively, D is TRBD1 (6 bases). The germline V gene has CDR1 MNHEY and CDR2 SVGAGI. V was trimmed by 2 bases and J by 1 base, leaving 8 bases between them. This CDR3 spans 14 amino acids. CDR3 DNA sequence: TGTGCCAGCAGTTACGAGGGGGGGAACACTGAAGCTTTCTTT. Translating it yields CASSYEGGNTEAFF.

This clone turned up a few times. The chain links TRBV5-1 to TRBJ1-1, with D hard to call. CDR3 length: 12 amino acids. Germline-derived CDR1 and CDR2 are SGHRS and YFSETQ. Between the trimmed V and J ends, which lost 7 bases and 0 bases, there was a span of 7 bases. The CDR3 DNA sequence: TGCGCCAGCGGAACAGTGAACACTGAAGCTTTCTTT. Its protein is CASGTVNTEAFF.

V and J are TRBV5-1 and TRBJ2-1; the D is unclear. V was clipped by 3 bases and J by 4 bases, with 8 bases between them. The germline V gene encodes CDR1 SGHRS and CDR2 YFSETQ. The CDR3 has 13 amino acids. As DNA, the CDR3 is TGCGCCAGCAGCTCCGGACCGTACAATGAGCAGTTCTTC. Its protein product is CASSSGPYNEQFF.

J is TRBJ1-3 and V is TRBV9; D gene ambiguous. Trimming took 1 base from V and 0 from J, leaving 2 bases between them. This CDR3 region has 13 residues. Germline lookup yields CDR1 SGDLS and CDR2 YYNGEE. CDR3 region: CASSVYSGNTIYF. CDR3 bases: TGTGCCAGCAGCGTATACTCTGGAAACACCATATATTTT. Full variable domain (rest looked up from reference TRBV9 and TRBJ1-3): DSGVTQTPKHLITATGQRVTLRCSPRSGDLSVYWYQQSLDQGLQFLIQYYNGEERAKGNILERFSAQQFPDLHSELNLSSLELGDSALYFCASSVYSGNTIYFGEGSWLTVV.

Only a few counts were recorded for this clone. V is TRBV29-1 and J is TRBJ2-1; D unclear. V was trimmed by 5 bases and J by 0 bases, leaving 11 bases between them. CDR3 length: 14 amino acids. Germline V gene sequence: CDR1 SQVTM, CDR2 ANQGSEA. CDR3 residues: CSVRRLSSYNEQFF. CDR3 sequence (DNA): TGCAGCGTTCGGAGACTTAGCTCCTACAATGAGCAGTTCTTC.